A single sample gave rise to the 3 T cell receptor beta chains below, sequenced in a study of vaccination effects on CD4 cells after COVID-19. No antigens are known for them. Sequencing used immunoSEQ multiplex PCR; TCRdb keeps in-frame clones, though not all of them. Of 70,000 or so clones in the sample, nearly 75% were seen once. Subsequent to a culture period of about ten days, CD4+ T cells were isolated. Participants completed two doses of the BNT162b2 or mRNA-1273 vaccine. The material was CD4+ T cells from PBMCs cultured without peptide, obtained after COVID-19 vaccination. The origin of the receptors is a human donor who received a COVID-19 vaccine.

The chain couples TRBV9 to TRBJ2-3, with D uncertain. V was trimmed by 0 bases and J by 2 bases, leaving 7 bases between them. The CDR3 length is 14 residues. Germline CDR1 SGDLS, CDR2 YYNGEE. CDR3 loop: CASSVGFNTDTQYF. CDR3 in DNA: TGTGCCAGCAGCGTAGGTTTCAACACAGATACGCAGTATTTT.

This clone has just one count. The rearrangement uses TRBV19 and TRBJ1-2, with 8 bases identical to TRBD1. Trimming at V came to 7 bases and at J to 6 bases, leaving 13 bases not matched to a gene. The CDR3 is made up of 15 amino acids. CDR1 is LNHDA and CDR2 is SQIVND in the germline V gene (reference sequence). This chain's CDR3 is CASTRRGGQAHGYTF. CDR3 coding DNA: TGTGCCAGTACCCGGCGGGGGGGACAGGCTCATGGCTACACCTTC.

CDR3 sequence: CASHRGTGSKGWGGYTF. The CDR3 coding sequence is TGTGCCAGCCATCGCGGGACAGGGTCAAAGGGGTGGGGAGGCTACACCTTC. This sequence joins TRBV2 and TRBJ1-2; the match to TRBD1 covers 9 bases. The V segment lost 8 bases and the J segment 8 bases; nucleotides outside the gene matches: 21. Per germline, CDR1 SNHLY and CDR2 FYNNEI. This CDR3 spans 17 amino acids.